The T cell receptor beta chain described here comes from a study of PD-L1 blockade in urothelial cancer. At the level of the study: Bladder-origin urothelial cancer in males described twenty-five of the 29 patients. Individuals in the cohort had been given 0 to 3 earlier chemotherapy regimens. Researchers found blood samples held a median of around 140,000 T cells.

Data came from immunoSEQ multiplex PCR; TCRdb stores just in-frame clones and leaves some out. The sample contains 50,000 or so clones, approximately 84% of which appear only once. CDR1 is LNHNV, CDR2 YYDKDF, per germline (reference sequence). Trimming shortened V by 3 bases and J by 1 base, and 13 bases separated the two germline ends. The CDR3 covers 15 residues. The time point is: peripheral blood 6 weeks after treatment start. Source: PBMCs, taken around atezolizumab (anti-PD-L1) treatment. The clonotype originates from a man aged 55 to 70 with urothelial cancer. The rearrangement links TRBV15 to TRBJ2-7; D possibly corresponds to TRBD1 (5 bases). The DNA of the CDR3 is TGTGCCACCAGCAGGGCCCAAACAGGTTCCTACGAGCAGTACTTC. It is translated as CATSRAQTGSYEQYF.